This T cell receptor (beta chain) was retrieved from a study of blood T cell repertoires in COVID-19 (dated by TCRdb to the early 2020s). Broadly, across the study: The collaborator samples originated in the United States, Italy and Spain and spanned the acute and convalescent phases of COVID-19. The prospective study material was composed of cDNA or gDNA derived from T cells, B-cell-depleted T cells, or PBMCs. The dataset comprised deeply sampled blood TCRbeta repertoires from subjects exposed to, actively infected with, or recovered from COVID-19. The repertoires were released in a freely available public database meant as a resource for research on the immune response to SARS-CoV-2. Samples were obtained from the ongoing ImmuneRACE study (first 160 participants) and from roughly 1,300 subjects provided by 6 global collaborators. Nearly every sample came with metadata listing a de-identified subject ID, COVID-19 status, age in years and sex. Where available, HLA class I and class II types were taken from metadata supplied by the sample provider and were not determined by assay-based typing.

With respect to this clone: Its antigen remains undetermined. The input lacks base qualities; no much larger clone sits a single base away.

The paper as a whole reports these results and caveats: Clinical and demographic metadata were provided uncurated, with the amount varying by source and participant.

TCRbeta CDR3 regions were amplified from genomic DNA by means of the immunoSEQ Assay, a bias-controlled multiplex PCR. The authors' pipeline ran thus. Nucleated cell counts per sample were estimated from amplification of reference gene primers within the assay. To quantify the absolute abundance of each unique TCRbeta CDR3 rearrangement, sequence reads were collapsed and filtered. Productive Simpson clonality was computed per sample as the square root of Simpson's diversity index over productive rearrangements. TCRdb's version of the immuneACCESS table is confined to in-frame rearrangements and falls short of the full clone set. An unresolved V gene accounts for under half of the shortfall where checked; the remainder is of unknown origin. From that table come the V and J calls and clone size; the DNA was used to work out D and trimming. The sample contains roughly 430,000 clones, approximately 86% of them found a single time. The top ten clonotypes cover around 1.9% of the sample.

The germline ends are 7 bases apart after V is trimmed by 1 base and J by 0 bases. There are 14 amino acids in the CDR3, from cysteine to phenylalanine inclusive. Here the CDR3 DNA is all that survives: 42 bases in frame from base 1. The germline V gene supplies CDR1 SGHDT and CDR2 YYEEEE. Participants in the prospective study were aged about 18 to 89 years, lived in 24 United States geographic areas, and enrolled through a virtual design. Cohort assignment in the prospective study relied on participant-reported clinical history from a screening survey and a study questionnaire. In the prospective study, mobile phlebotomists collected whole blood, serum and a nasopharyngeal or oropharyngeal swab from each participant. Over an approximately 2-month period, participants in the prospective study had the option of providing additional blood draws and questionnaires. Blood samples from the prospective study were shipped frozen or at room temperature prior to DNA extraction.

The chain is assembled from TRBV5-6 and TRBJ1-2, with no D gene named confidently. The sequenced sample consisted of PBMCs or T cells enriched from blood (not recorded which). The TCR originated in a middle-aged woman with acute COVID-19. The CDR3 protein sequence reads: CASSLWGANYGYTF. In nucleotide form, the sequence is TGTGCCAGCAGCTTGTGGGGAGCTAACTATGGCTACACCTTC.